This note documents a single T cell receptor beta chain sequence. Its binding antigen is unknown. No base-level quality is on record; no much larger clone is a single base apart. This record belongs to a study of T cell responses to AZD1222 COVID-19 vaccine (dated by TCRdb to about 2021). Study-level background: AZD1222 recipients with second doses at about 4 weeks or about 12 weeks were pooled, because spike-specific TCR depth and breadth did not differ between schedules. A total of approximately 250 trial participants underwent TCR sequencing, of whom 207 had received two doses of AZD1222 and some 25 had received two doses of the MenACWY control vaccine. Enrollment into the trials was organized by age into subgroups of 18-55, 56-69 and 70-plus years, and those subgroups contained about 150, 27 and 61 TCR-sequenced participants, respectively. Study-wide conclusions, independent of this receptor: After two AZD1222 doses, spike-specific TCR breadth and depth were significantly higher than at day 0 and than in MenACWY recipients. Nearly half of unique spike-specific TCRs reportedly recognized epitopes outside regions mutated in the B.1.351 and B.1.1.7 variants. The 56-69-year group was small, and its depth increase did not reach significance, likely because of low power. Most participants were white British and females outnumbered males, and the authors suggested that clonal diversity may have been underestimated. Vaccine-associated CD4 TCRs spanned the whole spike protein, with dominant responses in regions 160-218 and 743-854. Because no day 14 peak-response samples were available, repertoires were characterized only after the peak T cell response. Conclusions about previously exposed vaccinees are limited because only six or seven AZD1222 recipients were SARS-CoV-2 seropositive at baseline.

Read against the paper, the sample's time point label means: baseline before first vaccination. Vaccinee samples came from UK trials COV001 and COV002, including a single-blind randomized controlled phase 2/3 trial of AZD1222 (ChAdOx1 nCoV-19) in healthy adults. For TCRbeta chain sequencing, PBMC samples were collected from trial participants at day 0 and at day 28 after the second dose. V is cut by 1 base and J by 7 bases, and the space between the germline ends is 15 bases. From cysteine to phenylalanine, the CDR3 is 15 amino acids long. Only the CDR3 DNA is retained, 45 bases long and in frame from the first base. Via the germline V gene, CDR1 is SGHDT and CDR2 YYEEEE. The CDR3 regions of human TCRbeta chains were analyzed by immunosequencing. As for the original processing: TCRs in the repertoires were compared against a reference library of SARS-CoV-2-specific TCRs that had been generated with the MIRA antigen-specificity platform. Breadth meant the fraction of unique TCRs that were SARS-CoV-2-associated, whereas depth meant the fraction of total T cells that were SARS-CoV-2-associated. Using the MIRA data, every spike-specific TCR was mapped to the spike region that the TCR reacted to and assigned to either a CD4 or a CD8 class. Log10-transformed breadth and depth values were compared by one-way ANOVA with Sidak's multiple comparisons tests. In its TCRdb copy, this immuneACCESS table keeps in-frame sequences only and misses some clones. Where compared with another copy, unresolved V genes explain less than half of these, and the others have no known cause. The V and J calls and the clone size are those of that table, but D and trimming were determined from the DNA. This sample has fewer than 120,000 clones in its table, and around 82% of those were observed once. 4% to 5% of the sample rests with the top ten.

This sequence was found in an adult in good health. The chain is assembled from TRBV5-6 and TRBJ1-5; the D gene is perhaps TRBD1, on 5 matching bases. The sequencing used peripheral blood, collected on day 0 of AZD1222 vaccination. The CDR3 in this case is CASSLISGAEQPQHF. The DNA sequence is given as TGTGCCAGCAGCTTGATATCCGGGGCGGAGCAGCCCCAGCATTTT.